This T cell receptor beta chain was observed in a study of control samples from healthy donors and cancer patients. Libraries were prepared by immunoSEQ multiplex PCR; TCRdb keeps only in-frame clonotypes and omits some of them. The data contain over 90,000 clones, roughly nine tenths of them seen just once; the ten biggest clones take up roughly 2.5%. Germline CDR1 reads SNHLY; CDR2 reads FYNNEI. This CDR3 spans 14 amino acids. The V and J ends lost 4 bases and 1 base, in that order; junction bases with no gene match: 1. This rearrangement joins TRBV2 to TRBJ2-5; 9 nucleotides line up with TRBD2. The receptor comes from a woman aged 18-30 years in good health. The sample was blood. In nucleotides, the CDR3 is TGTGCCAGCAGTGCTAGCGGGGCCCAAGAGACCCAGTACTTC. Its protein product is CASSASGAQETQYF.